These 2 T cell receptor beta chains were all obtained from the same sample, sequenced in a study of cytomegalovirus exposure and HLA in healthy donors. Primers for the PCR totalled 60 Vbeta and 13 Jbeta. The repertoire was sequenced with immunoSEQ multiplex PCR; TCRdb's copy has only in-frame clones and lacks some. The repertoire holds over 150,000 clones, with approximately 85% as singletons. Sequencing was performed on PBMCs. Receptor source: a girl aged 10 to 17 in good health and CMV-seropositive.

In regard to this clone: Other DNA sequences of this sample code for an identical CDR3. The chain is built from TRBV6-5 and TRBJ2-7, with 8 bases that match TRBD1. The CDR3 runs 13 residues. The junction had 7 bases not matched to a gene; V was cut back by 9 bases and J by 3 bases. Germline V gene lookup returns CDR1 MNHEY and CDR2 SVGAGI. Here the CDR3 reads CASRMGQDYEQYF. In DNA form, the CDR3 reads TGTGCCAGTAGAATGGGACAGGACTACGAGCAGTACTTC.

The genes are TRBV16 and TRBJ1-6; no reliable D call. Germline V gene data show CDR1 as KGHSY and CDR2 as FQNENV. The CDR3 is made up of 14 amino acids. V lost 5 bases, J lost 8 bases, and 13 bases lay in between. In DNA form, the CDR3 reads TGTGCCAGCAGCAACCAGAGGAGAGATTCACCCCTCCACTTT. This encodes CASSNQRRDSPLHF.